This entry features one T cell receptor (beta chain) sequence. Its antigen remains undetermined. No per-base quality is available; no much larger clone lies one base away. TCRbeta CDR3 regions were amplified from genomic DNA by means of the immunoSEQ Assay, a bias-controlled multiplex PCR. As for the original processing: Nucleated cell counts per sample were estimated from amplification of reference gene primers within the assay. To quantify the absolute abundance of each unique TCRbeta CDR3 rearrangement, sequence reads were collapsed and filtered. For each sample, productive Simpson clonality was calculated as the square root of Simpson's diversity index across productive rearrangements. Sourced from immuneACCESS, this table was stored by TCRdb with only in-frame sequences that have V and J called. A share of the clones is absent; for the studies checked, an unresolved V gene accounts for under half, and the remainder has no known explanation. The V and J calls and clone size were taken over from that table, and D and trimming were inferred from the DNA. The sample records 300,000 or so clones, around 89% of which are singletons. The ten largest clones capture 5.5% to 8.5% of the sample.

This sample was taken from a study of blood T cell repertoires in COVID-19 (dated by TCRdb to 2019 to 2021). For context, the study as a whole: Collaborator samples came from the United States, Italy and Spain and covered acute and convalescent phases of COVID-19. The prospective study material was composed of cDNA or gDNA derived from T cells, B-cell-depleted T cells, or PBMCs. Subjects who had been exposed to COVID-19, were actively infected with it, or had recovered from it provided the deeply sampled blood TCRbeta repertoires that made up the dataset. A freely available public database, intended as a resource for researchers studying the immune response to SARS-CoV-2, is where the repertoires were released. The samples were drawn from two sources: the first 160 participants of the ongoing ImmuneRACE study, and approximately 1,300 subjects contributed by 6 global collaborators. A de-identified subject ID, COVID-19 status, age in years and sex were almost always included in the sample metadata. HLA class I and class II types, where available, came from metadata supplied by the sample provider rather than from assay-based typing. Broader findings and caveats from the paper: The amount of clinical and demographic metadata varied by source and participant and was provided uncurated.

Taken from the germline V gene, the CDR1 and CDR2 loops are SGHTA and FQGNSA. The germline V and J ends show losses of 5 bases and 4 bases respectively, and no gene match explains 3 bases of the junction. There are 13 amino acids in the CDR3, from cysteine to phenylalanine inclusive. This entry keeps only the CDR3 DNA: 39 bases, framed from base 1. A second Seattle source provided samples from volunteer blood donors who had recovered from COVID-19. Each collaborating institution followed its own protocols to collect whole blood in K2EDTA tubes. For TCRbeta analysis, collaborators shipped samples as frozen whole blood, isolated PBMCs, or DNA extracted from either of those sample types.

Sequences were obtained from peripheral blood. The receptor chain draws on TRBV7-2 and TRBJ2-7; 9 bases in the junction line up with TRBD1. The sequence was obtained from a woman younger than 45 who had recovered from COVID-19. The CDR3 protein: CASSRDRVYEQYF. Read as DNA, the sequence is TGTGCCAGCAGCCGGGACAGGGTTTACGAGCAGTACTTC.